This T cell receptor (beta chain) came from a study of shared clonotypes between healthy human individuals. Findings of the study overall: Estimated clonotype richness was generally higher in naive than memory subsets.

A remark on this clone: Its antigen remains unidentified.

CDR3 length: 15 residues. Trimming stripped 1 base from V and 1 base from J, with 7 bases between. Germline V gene lookup returns CDR1 KGHSH and CDR2 LQKENI. At deep level, the assay was performed. Clones were sequenced by immunoSEQ multiplex PCR, and TCRdb holds only the in-frame ones, with some missing. In the table there are a few million clones, around 94% of which are singletons. Sequenced: naive CD4+ T cells sorted from blood. Stated subset: CD45RA+ positively selected. The chain joins TRBV18 to TRBJ1-4; no reliable D call. The TCR originated in a man aged 18-30 years in good health. The CDR3 protein is CASSPRGQTNEKLFF. The CDR3 nucleotides read TGTGCCAGCTCACCACGAGGGCAAACTAATGAAAAACTGTTTTTT. Based on the CDR3 plus reference TRBV18 and TRBJ1-4, the full variable domain is NAGVMQNPRHLVRRRGQEARLRCSPMKGHSHVYWYRQLPEEGLKFMVYLQKENIIDESGMPKERFSAEFPKEGPSILRIQQVVRGDSAAYFCASSPRGQTNEKLFFGSGTQLSVL.